This TCR beta chain was obtained from a study of blood T cell repertoires in COVID-19. The wider study: The United States, Italy and Spain provided the acute and convalescent COVID-19 samples. Nucleic acid was either cDNA or gDNA, and it came from T cells, B-cell-depleted T cells, or PBMCs.

CDR1 and CDR2 from the germline V gene are SNHLY and FYNNEI. Germline trimming cut 5 bases from V and 6 bases from J; bases unmatched to any gene: 6. The CDR3 sequence is 15 residues long. Libraries were prepared by immunoSEQ multiplex PCR; TCRdb keeps only in-frame clonotypes and omits some of them. The sample carries about 200,000 clones, around nine tenths recorded once. The sample consisted of peripheral blood. This clonotype was obtained from a man aged 18 to 29 with active or convalescent COVID-19. J is TRBJ2-2 and V is TRBV2, with TRBD2 matching over 10 bases. The CDR3 DNA follows: TGTGCCAGCAGTCCCCTAGCGGGAGTCGCCGGGGAGCTGTTTTTT. It encodes CASSPLAGVAGELFF.